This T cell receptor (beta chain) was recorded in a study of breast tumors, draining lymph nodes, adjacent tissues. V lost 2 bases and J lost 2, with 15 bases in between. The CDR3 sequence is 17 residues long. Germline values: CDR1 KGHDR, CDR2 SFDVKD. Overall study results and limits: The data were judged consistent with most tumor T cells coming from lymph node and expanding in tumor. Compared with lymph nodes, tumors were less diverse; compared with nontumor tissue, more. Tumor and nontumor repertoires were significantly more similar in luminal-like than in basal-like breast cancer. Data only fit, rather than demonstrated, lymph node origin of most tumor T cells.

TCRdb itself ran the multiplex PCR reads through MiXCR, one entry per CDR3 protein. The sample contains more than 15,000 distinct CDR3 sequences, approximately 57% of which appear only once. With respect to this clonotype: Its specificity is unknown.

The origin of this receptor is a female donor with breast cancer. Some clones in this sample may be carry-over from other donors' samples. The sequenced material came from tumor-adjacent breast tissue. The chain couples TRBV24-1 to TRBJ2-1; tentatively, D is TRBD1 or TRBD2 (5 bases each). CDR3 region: CATSDSFGRETYNEQFF. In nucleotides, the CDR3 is TGTGCCACCAGTGATTCTTTCGGCAGGGAGACCTACAATGAGCAGTTCTTC.